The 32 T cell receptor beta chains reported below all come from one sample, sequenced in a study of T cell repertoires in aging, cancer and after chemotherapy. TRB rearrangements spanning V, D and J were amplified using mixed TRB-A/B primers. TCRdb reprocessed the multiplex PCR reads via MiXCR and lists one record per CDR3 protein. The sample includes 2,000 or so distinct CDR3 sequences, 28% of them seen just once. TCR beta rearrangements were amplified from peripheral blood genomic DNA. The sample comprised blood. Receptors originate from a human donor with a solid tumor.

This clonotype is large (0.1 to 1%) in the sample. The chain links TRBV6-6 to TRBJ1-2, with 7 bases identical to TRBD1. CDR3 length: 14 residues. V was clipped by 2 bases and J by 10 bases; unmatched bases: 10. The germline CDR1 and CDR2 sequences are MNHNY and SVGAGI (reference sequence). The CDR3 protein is CASSYPKQGIDYTF. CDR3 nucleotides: TGTGCCAGCAGTTACCCTAAACAGGGGATCGACTACACCTTC.

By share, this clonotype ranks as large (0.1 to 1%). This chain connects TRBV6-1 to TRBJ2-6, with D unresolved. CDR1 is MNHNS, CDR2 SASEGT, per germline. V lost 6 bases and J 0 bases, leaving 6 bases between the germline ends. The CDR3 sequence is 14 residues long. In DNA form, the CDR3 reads TGTGCCAGCAGCGGATCCTCTGGGGCCAACGTCCTGACTTTC. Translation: CASSGSSGANVLTF.

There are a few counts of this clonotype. The CDR3 nucleotides are TGTGCCAGCAGCTTAGGTAATTTCGATCAGCCCCAGCATTTT. Translating it yields CASSLGNFDQPQHF. The V call is TRBV5-5, the J call TRBJ1-5; D is undetermined. The CDR3 contains 14 residues. V lost 2 bases, J lost 5 bases, and 11 bases lay in between. Germline CDR1 is SGHKS and CDR2 is YYEKEE (reference sequence).

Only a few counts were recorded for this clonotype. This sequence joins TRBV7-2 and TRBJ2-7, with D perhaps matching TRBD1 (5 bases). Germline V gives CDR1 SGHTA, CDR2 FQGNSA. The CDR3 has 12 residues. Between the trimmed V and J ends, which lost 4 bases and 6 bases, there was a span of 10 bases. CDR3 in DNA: TGTGCCAGCAGCTCCGACAGTACCGAGCAGTACTTC. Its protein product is CASSSDSTEQYF.

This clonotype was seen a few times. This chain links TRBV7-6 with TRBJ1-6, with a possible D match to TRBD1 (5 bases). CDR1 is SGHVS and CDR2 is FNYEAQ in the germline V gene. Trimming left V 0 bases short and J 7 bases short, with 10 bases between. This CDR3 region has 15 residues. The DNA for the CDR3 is TGTGCCAGCAGCTTAGCGGGGGGGGGGAATTCACCCCTCCACTTT. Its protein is CASSLAGGGNSPLHF.

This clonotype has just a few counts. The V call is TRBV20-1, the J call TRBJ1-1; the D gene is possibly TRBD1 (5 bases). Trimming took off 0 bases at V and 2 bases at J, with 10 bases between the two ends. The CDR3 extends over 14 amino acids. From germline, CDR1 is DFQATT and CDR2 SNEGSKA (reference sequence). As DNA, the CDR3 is TGCAGTGCTAGAGACCTCACAGGAAACACTGAAGCTTTCTTT. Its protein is CSARDLTGNTEAFF.

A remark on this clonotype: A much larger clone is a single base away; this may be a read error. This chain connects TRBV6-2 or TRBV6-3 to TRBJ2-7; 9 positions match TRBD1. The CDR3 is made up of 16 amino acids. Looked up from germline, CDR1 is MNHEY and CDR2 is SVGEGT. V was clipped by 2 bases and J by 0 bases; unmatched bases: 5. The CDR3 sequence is CASSYRDRVASYEQYF. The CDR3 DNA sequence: TGTGCCAGCAGTTACCGGGACAGGGTGGCCTCCTACGAGCAGTACTTC.

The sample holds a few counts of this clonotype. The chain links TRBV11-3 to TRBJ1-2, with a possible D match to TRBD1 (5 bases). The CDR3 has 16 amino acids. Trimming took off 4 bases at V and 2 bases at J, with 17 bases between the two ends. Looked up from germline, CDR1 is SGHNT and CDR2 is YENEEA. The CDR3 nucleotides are TGTGCCAGCAGCTCTGCCCCGATGACAGCCAACTATGGCTACACCTTC. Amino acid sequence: CASSSAPMTANYGYTF.

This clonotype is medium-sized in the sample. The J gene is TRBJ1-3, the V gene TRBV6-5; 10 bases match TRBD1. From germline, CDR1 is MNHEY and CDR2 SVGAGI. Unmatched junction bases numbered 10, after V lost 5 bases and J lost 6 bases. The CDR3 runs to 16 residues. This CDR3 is CASSVDRGQFENTIYF. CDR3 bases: TGTGCCAGCAGTGTCGACAGGGGGCAGTTTGAAAACACCATATATTTT.

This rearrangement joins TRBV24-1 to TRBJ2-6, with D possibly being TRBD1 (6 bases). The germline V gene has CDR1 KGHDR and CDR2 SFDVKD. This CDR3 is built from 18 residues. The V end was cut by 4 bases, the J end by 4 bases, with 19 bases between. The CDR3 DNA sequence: TGTGCCACCAGTGACCCTTTTTCACAGGGAAGAGGGGCCAACGTCCTGACTTTC. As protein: CATSDPFSQGRGANVLTF.

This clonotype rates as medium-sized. The CDR3 bases are TGTGCCAGCACCCCCCTAGACAGGGGTAAGGGAGAGGAGACCCAGTACTTC. Translating it yields CASTPLDRGKGEETQYF. The chain joins TRBV6-2 or TRBV6-3 to TRBJ2-5, with 8 bases matching TRBD1. This CDR3 spans 17 amino acids. CDR1 MNHEY and CDR2 SVGEGT come from the germline V gene. V lost 7 bases and J lost 5; bases outside the gene matches: 18.

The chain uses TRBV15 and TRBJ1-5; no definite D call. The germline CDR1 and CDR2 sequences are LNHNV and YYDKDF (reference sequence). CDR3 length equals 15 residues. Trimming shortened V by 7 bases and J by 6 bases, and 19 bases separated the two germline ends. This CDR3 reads CATTSSDFKGQPQHF. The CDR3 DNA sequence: TGTGCCACCACCTCCTCGGATTTTAAGGGTCAGCCCCAGCATTTT.

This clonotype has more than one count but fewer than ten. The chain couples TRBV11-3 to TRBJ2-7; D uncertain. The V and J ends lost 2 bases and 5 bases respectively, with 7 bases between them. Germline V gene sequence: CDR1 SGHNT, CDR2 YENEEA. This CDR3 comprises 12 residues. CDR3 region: CASSLIRNEQYF. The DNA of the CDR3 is TGTGCCAGCAGCTTAATTCGAAACGAGCAGTACTTC.

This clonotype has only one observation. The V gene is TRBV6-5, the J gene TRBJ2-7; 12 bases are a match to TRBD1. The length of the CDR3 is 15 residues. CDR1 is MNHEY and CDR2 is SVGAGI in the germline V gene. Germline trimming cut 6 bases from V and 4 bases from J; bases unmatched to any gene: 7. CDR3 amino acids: CASSLGTGGGYEQYV. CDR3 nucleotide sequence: TGTGCCAGCAGCCTCGGGACAGGGGGCGGATACGAGCAGTACGTC.

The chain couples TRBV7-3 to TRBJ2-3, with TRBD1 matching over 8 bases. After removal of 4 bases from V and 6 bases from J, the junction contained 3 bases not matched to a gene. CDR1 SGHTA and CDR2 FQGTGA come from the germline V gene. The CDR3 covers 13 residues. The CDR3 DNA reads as TGTGCCAGCAGCTCCCAGGGGGCGGATACGCAGTATTTT. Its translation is CASSSQGADTQYF.

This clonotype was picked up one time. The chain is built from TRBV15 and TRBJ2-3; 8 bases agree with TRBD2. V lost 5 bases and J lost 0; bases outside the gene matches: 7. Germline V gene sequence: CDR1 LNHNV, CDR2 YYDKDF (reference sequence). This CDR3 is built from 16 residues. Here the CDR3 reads CATSADSSGSTDTQYF. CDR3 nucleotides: TGTGCCACCAGCGCTGATTCTAGCGGGAGCACAGATACGCAGTATTTT. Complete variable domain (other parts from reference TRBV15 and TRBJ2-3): DAMVIQNPRYQVTQFGKPVTLSCSQTLNHNVMYWYQQKSSQAPKLLFHYYDKDFNNEADTPDNFQSRRPNTSFCFLDIRSPGLGDTAMYLCATSADSSGSTDTQYFGPGTRLTVL.

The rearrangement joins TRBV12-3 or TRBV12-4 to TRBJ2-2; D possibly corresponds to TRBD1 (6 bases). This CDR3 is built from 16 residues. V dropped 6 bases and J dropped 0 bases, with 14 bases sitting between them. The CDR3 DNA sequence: TGTGCCAGCAGCCTTAACAGGGCATCGAACACCGGGGAGCTGTTTTTT. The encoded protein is CASSLNRASNTGELFF.

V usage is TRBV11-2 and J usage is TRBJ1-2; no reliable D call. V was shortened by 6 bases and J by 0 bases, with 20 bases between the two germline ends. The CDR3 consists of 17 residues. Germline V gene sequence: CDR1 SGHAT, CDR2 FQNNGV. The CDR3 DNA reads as TGTGCCAGCAGATGCCTCGCAGGTGGCGGACCTAACTATGGCTACACCTTC. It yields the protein CASRCLAGGGPNYGYTF. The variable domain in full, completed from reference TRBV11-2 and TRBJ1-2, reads EAGVAQSPRYKIIEKRQSVAFWCNPISGHATLYWYQQILGQGPKLLIQFQNNGVVDDSQLPKDRFSAERLKGVDSTLKIQPAKLEDSAVYLCASRCLAGGGPNYGYTFGSGTRLTVV.

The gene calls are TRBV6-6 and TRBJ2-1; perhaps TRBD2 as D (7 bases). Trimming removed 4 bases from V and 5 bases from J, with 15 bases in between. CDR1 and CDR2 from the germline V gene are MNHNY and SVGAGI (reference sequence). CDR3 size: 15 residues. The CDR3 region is CASSWGGGPNNEQFF. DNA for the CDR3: TGTGCCAGCAGTTGGGGGGGGGGGCCGAACAATGAGCAGTTCTTC.

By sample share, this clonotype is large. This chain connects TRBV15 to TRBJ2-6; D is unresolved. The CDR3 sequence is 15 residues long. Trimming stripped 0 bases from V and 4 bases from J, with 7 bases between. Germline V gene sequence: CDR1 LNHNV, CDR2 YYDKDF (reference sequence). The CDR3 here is CATSRDGTGANVLTF. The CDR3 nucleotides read TGTGCCACCAGCAGAGATGGCACAGGGGCCAACGTCCTGACTTTC.

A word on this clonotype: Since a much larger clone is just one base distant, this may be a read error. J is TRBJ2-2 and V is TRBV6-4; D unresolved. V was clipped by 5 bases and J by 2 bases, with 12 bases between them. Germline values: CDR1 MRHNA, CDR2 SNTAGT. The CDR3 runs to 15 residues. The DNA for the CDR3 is TGTGCCAGCAGTCCGAGCAGGACCAACACCGGGGAGCTGTTTTTT. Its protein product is CASSPSRTNTGELFF.

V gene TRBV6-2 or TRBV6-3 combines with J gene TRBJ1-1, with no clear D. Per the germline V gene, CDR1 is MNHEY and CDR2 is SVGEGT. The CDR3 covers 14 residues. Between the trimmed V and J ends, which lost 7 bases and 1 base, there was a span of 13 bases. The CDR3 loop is CASTFVQGNTEAFF. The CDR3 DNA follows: TGTGCCAGCACTTTCGTACAAGGGAACACTGAAGCTTTCTTT.

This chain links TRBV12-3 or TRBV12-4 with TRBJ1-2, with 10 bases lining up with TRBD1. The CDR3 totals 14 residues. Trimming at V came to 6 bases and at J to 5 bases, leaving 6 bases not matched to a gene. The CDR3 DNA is TGTGCCAGCAGCCGCGGACAGGGGGTTTATGGCTACACCTTC. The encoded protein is CASSRGQGVYGYTF.

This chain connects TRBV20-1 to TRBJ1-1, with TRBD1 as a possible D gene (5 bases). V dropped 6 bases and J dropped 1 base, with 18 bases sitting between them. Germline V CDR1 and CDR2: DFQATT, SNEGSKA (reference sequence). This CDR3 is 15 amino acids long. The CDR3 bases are TGCAGTGCCAGGGACCCCCAAAAGGAGAACACTGAAGCTTTCTTT. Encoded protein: CSARDPQKENTEAFF.

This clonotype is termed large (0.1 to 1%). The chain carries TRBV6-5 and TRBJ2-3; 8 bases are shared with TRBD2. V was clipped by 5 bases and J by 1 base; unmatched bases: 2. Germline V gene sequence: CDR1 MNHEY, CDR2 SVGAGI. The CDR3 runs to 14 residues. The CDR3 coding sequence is TGTGCCAGCAGTCCGGGACTAGGCACAGATACGCAGTATTTT. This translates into CASSPGLGTDTQYF.

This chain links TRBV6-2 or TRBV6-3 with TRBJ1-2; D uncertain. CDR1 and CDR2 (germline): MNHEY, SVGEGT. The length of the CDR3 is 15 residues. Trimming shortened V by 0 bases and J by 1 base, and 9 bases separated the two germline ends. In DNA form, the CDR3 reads TGTGCCAGCAGTTACTCCCGGAATCGTAACTATGGCTACACCTTC. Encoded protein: CASSYSRNRNYGYTF.

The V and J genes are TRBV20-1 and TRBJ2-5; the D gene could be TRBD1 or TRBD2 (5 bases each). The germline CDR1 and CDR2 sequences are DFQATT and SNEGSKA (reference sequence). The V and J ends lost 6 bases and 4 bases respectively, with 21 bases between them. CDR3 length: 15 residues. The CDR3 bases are TGCAGTGCCCTCCCAGGGAGCGGTTCGAGAGAGACCCAGTACTTC. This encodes CSALPGSGSRETQYF.

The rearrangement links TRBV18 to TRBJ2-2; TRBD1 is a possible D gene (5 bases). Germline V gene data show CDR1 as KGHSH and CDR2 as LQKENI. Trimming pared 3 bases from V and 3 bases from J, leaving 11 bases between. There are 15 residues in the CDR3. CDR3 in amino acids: CASSPRTLHTGELFF. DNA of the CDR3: TGTGCCAGCTCACCGAGGACATTGCACACCGGGGAGCTGTTTTTT.

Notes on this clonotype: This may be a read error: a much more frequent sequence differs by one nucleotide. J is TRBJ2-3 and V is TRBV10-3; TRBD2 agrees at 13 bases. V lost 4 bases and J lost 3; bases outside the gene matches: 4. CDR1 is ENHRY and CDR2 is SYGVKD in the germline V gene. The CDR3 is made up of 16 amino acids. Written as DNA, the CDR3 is TGTGCCATCAGTGTCCCGACTAGCGGGGGGACAGATACGCAGTATTTT. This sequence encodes CAISVPTSGGTDTQYF.

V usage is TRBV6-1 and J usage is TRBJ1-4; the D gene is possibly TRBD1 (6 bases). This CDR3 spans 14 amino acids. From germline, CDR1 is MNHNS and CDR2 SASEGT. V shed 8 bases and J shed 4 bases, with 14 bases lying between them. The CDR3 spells CASLKDRSNEKLFF. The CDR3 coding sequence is TGTGCCAGCTTGAAAGACAGGAGTAATGAAAAACTGTTTTTT.

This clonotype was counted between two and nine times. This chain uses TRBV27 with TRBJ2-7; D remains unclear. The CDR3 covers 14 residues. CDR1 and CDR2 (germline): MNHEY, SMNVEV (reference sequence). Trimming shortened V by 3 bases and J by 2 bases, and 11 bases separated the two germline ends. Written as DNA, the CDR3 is TGTGCCAGCAGTTTCTCGGACCGACCCTACGAGCAGTACGTC. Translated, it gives CASSFSDRPYEQYV.

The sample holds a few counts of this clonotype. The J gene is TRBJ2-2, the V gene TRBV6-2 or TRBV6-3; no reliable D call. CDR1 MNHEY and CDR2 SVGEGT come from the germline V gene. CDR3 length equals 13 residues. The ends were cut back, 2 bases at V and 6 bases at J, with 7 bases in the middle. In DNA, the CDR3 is TGTGCCAGCAGTTACAGGGATGCCGGGGAGCTGTTTTTT. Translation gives CASSYRDAGELFF.